Sequencing of this T cell receptor (beta chain) was carried out in a study of blood T cell repertoires in COVID-19. About the study: Sites in the United States, Italy and Spain provided acute and convalescent COVID-19 samples. Nucleic acid was either cDNA or gDNA, and it came from T cells, B-cell-depleted T cells, or PBMCs.

A Seattle source enrolled patients during active infection and followed them longitudinally. Methods used by the authors: Cell counts per sample came from amplifying reference gene primers. This table comes from immunoSEQ multiplex PCR, and its TCRdb copy is limited to in-frame clones, with some not included. For V, J and clone size, that table is used; D and trimming come from the DNA. The sample has about 300,000 clones, around nine tenths seen once. The CDR3 spans 15 residues. With 7 bases clipped from V and 6 bases from J, the junction kept 10 bases outside the gene matches. Germline V lookup: CDR1 LGHDT, CDR2 YNNKEL (reference sequence).

The gene calls are TRBV3-1 (or the pseudogene TRBV3-2) and TRBJ2-1, with 9 bases identical to TRBD1. The receptor's source is a woman in her 30s with COVID-19, enrolled during active disease. Sequencing used peripheral blood. As DNA, the CDR3 is TGTGCCAGCATTAAAGGGGACAGGGTACGCAATGAGCAGTTCTTC. Its protein product is CASIKGDRVRNEQFF.